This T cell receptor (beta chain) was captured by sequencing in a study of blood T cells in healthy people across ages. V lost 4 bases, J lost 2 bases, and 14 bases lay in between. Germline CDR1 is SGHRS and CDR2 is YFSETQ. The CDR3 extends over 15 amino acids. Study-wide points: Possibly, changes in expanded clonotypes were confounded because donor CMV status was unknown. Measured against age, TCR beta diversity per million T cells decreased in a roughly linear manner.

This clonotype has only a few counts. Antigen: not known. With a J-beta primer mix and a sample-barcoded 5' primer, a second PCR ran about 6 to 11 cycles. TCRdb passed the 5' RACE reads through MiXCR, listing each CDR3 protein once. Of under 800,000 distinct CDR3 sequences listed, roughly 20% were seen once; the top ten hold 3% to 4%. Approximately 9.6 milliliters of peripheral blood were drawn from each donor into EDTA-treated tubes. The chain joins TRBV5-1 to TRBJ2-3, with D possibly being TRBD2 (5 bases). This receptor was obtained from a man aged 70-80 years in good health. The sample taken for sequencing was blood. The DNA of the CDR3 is TGCGCCAGCAGCGGGAGTGGACGGAACACAGATACGCAGTATTTT. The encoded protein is CASSGSGRNTDTQYF.